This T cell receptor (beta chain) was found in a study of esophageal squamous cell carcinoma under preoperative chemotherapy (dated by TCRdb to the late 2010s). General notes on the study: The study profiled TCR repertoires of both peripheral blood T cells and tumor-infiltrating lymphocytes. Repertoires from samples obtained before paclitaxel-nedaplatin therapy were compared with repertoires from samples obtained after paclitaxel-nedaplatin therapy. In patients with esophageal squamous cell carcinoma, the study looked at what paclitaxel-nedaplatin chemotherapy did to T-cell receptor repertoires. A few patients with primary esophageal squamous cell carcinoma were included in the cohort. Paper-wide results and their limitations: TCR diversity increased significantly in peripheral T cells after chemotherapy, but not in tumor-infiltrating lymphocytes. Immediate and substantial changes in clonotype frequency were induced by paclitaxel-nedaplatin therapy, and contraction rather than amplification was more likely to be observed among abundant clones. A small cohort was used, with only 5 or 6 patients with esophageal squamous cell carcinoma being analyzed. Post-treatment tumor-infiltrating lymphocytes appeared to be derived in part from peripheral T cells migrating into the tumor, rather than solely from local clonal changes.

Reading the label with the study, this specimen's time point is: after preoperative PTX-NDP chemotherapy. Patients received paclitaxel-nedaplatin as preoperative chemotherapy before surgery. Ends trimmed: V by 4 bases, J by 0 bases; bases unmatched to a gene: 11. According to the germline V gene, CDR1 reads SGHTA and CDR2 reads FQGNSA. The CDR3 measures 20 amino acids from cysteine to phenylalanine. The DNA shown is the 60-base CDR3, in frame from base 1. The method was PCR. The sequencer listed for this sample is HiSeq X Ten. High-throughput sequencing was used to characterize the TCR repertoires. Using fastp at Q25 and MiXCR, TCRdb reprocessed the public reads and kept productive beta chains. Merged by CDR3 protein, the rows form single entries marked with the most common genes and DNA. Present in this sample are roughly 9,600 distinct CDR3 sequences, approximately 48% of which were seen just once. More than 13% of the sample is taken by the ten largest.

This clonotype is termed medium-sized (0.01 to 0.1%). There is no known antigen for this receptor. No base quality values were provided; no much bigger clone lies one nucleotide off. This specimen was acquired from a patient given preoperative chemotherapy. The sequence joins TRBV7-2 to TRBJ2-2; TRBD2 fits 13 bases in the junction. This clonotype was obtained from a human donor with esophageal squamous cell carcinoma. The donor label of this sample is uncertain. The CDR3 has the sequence CASSSPGLAGTGANTGELFF. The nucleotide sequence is TGTGCCAGCAGCTCCCCGGGACTAGCGGGAACCGGGGCGAACACCGGGGAGCTGTTTTTT.